This T cell receptor beta chain is drawn from a study of PD-L1 blockade in urothelial cancer. V gave up 3 bases and J gave up 8 bases, with 16 bases separating them. Per the germline V gene, CDR1 is MNHEY and CDR2 is SMNVEV (reference sequence). The length of the CDR3 is 14 residues. Indicated time point: peripheral blood 6 weeks after treatment start. This table comes from immunoSEQ multiplex PCR, and its TCRdb copy is limited to in-frame clones, with some not included. The table lists some 110,000 clones, less than 95% of them singletons. The rearrangement joins TRBV27 to TRBJ1-1; perhaps TRBD1 as D (6 bases). This clonotype was obtained from a man in his 60s with urothelial cancer. Material: PBMCs, obtained around atezolizumab (anti-PD-L1) treatment. The CDR3 spells CASSFAGADREAFF. The CDR3 nucleotides read TGTGCCAGCAGTTTTGCAGGGGCTGACAGAGAAGCTTTCTTT.